The 18 T cell receptor beta chains listed next were all sequenced from one sample in a study of OX40 agonist ivuxolimab in advanced cancers. Here immunoSEQ multiplex PCR was the method, and the copy in TCRdb shows in-frame clones only, minus some. The table includes 25,000 to 35,000 clones, 74% detected once. The sequencing here drew on CD4+ or CD8+ T cells sorted from blood, taken in a trial of the OX40 agonist ivuxolimab. Receptor source: an adult with an advanced solid tumor such as melanoma, head and neck, liver or kidney cancer.

The genes are TRBV7-2 and TRBJ1-2, with TRBD1 as a possible D gene (5 bases). Per the germline V gene, CDR1 is SGHTA and CDR2 is FQGNSA. The V end was cut by 0 bases, the J end by 8 bases, with 10 bases between. The CDR3 covers 13 residues. The CDR3 DNA follows: TGTGCCAGCAGCTTAGCCGGGGGGTTCGGCTACACCTTC. Its protein is CASSLAGGFGYTF.

The chain joins TRBV28 to TRBJ1-1; D unresolved. Germline CDR1 MDHEN, CDR2 SYDVKM. V lost 7 bases, J lost 3 bases, and 12 bases lay in between. The CDR3 is made up of 13 amino acids. CDR3 sequence (DNA): TGTGCCAGCAAGGTTGTTCGGGACACTGAAGCTTTCTTT. Translation gives CASKVVRDTEAFF.

The rearrangement joins TRBV5-1 to TRBJ1-1; no firm D call. CDR3 length: 14 residues. The germline CDR1 and CDR2 sequences are SGHRS and YFSETQ. Trimming shortened V by 2 bases and J by 0 bases, and 8 bases separated the two germline ends. This CDR3 is CASSFDGMNTEAFF. CDR3 DNA: TGCGCCAGCAGCTTCGACGGGATGAACACTGAAGCTTTCTTT.

The rearrangement uses TRBV6-1 and TRBJ1-1; 8 nucleotides match TRBD1. The CDR3 consists of 14 residues. Germline CDR1 MNHNS, CDR2 SASEGT. Trimming removed 10 bases from V and 4 bases from J; junction bases left unmatched: 11. In nucleotides, the CDR3 is TGTGCCATGTCTCTTGGTACAGGGGGCACTGAAGCTTTCTTT. It specifies CAMSLGTGGTEAFF.

In regard to this clone: Additional DNA sequences in this sample encode the identical CDR3. The gene calls are TRBV7-8 and TRBJ1-4; D not resolved. The CDR3 extends over 14 amino acids. Germline assignment: CDR1 SGHVS and CDR2 FQNEAQ. V lost 5 bases, J lost 0 bases, and 7 bases lay in between. CDR3 nucleotide sequence: TGTGCCAGCAGCCTTACTGCAACTAATGAAAAACTGTTTTTT. Its protein product is CASSLTATNEKLFF. Supplemented by reference TRBV7-8 and TRBJ1-4, the full variable domain reads GAGVSQSPRYKVAKRGQDVALRCDPISGHVSLFWYQQALGQGPEFLTYFQNEAQLDKSGLPSDRFFAERPEGSVSTLKIQRTQQEDSAVYLCASSLTATNEKLFFGSGTQLSVL.

This clone was detected only once. The CDR3 DNA is TGTGCCAGCAGCTTCGGACAGGGGTCTGAAGCTTTCTTT. It encodes CASSFGQGSEAFF. The V call is TRBV7-6, the J call TRBJ1-1; 9 nucleotides agree with TRBD1. Germline V gene sequence: CDR1 SGHVS, CDR2 FNYEAQ. CDR3 size: 13 residues. Trimming took 3 bases from V and 6 from J; bases not matched to a gene: 2.

The DNA for the CDR3 is TGTGCCAGCAGCCAGACCAAGGACAGGGGTAATTCACCCCTCCACTTT. Protein: CASSQTKDRGNSPLHF. The rearrangement uses TRBV4-2 and TRBJ1-6, with 9 bases fitting TRBD1. This CDR3 contains 16 residues. V shed 3 bases and J 6 bases; nucleotides not matched to a gene: 6. CDR1 is LGHNA, CDR2 YNFKEQ, per germline.

The chain uses TRBV10-3 and TRBJ1-5; unclear D gene. This CDR3 contains 14 residues. Deletions cut 10 bases from V and 4 bases from J, with 17 bases between. Germline V gene lookup returns CDR1 ENHRY and CDR2 SYGVKD. CDR3 DNA sequence: TGTGCCACTTCCTTCGGACGGGAAAATCAGCCCCAGCATTTT. This translates into CATSFGRENQPQHF.

The chain employs TRBV5-1 and TRBJ2-1; D unresolved. Deletions cut 0 bases from V and 4 bases from J, with 14 bases between. The CDR3 runs 16 residues. Germline CDR1 and CDR2: SGHRS and YFSETQ. The CDR3 sequence is CASSLGPTQGYNEQFF. The CDR3 DNA follows: TGCGCCAGCAGCTTGGGCCCGACGCAAGGGTACAATGAGCAGTTCTTC.

V gene TRBV5-1 combines with J gene TRBJ1-5; D is perhaps TRBD1 (6 bases). This CDR3 spans 18 amino acids. V was clipped by 0 bases and J by 3 bases, with 19 bases between them. Germline CDR1 SGHRS, CDR2 YFSETQ. For the CDR3, the DNA is TGCGCCAGCAGCTTGGAACCGCCAGGGGTGCCCCTCAATCAGCCCCAGCATTTT. The encoded protein is CASSLEPPGVPLNQPQHF.

The V gene is TRBV7-6, the J gene TRBJ2-3; 8 bases fit TRBD1. The CDR3 loop spans 14 amino acids. Trimming at V came to 5 bases and at J to 1 base, leaving 2 bases not matched to a gene. Germline loops: CDR1 SGHVS, CDR2 FNYEAQ. The CDR3 region is CASSAGQGTDTQYF. Written as DNA, the CDR3 is TGTGCCAGCAGCGCGGGACAGGGCACAGATACGCAGTATTTT.

This clone was counted once. The genes are TRBV7-8 and TRBJ2-2; D is perhaps TRBD2 (5 bases). Germline-derived CDR1 and CDR2 are SGHVS and FQNEAQ. The CDR3 consists of 14 residues. Trimming shortened V by 7 bases and J by 4 bases, and 13 bases separated the two germline ends. The CDR3 region is CASTQGSRTGELFF. The CDR3 DNA sequence: TGTGCCAGCACCCAAGGGAGCCGCACCGGGGAGCTGTTTTTT.

The chain has TRBV6-1 and TRBJ2-7; 9 bases are shared with TRBD1. CDR3 length equals 15 residues. The germline V gene has CDR1 MNHNS and CDR2 SASEGT. Trimming took 5 bases from V and 1 from J; bases not matched to a gene: 6. Here the CDR3 reads CASSREGTGSYEQYV. DNA of the CDR3: TGTGCCAGCAGTAGGGAGGGGACAGGGTCCTACGAGCAGTACGTC.

In regard to this clone: Other DNA variants within this sample encode the same CDR3. The chain couples TRBV30 to TRBJ1-5; possible D gene TRBD1, 5 bases. From germline, CDR1 is GTSNPN and CDR2 SVGIG (reference sequence). V was clipped by 2 bases and J by 2 bases, with 7 bases between them. The CDR3 runs to 13 residues. Written as DNA, the CDR3 is TGTGCCTGGAGTTCACAGGGCAATCAGCCCCAGCATTTT. This translates into CAWSSQGNQPQHF.

The rearrangement uses TRBV4-2 and TRBJ2-4; D assignment may be TRBD1 or TRBD2 (5 bases each). V was trimmed by 1 base and J by 4 bases, leaving 14 bases between them. This CDR3 region has 16 residues. From germline, CDR1 is LGHNA and CDR2 YNFKEQ. The CDR3 DNA reads TGTGCCAGCAGCCAAGTGGGGGTTTCTCAAAAAAACATTCAGTACTTC. Translating gives CASSQVGVSQKNIQYF.

The chain links TRBV7-2 to TRBJ2-1; TRBD2 might be the D (6 bases). The V end lost 1 base, the J end lost 2 bases, and 12 bases lay between the germline ends. CDR3 length: 16 amino acids. CDR1 and CDR2 from the germline V gene are SGHTA and FQGNSA. The CDR3 region has the DNA TGTGCCAGCAGCTTAGATGTACTAGCCCCCTACAATGAGCAGTTCTTC. This gives the protein CASSLDVLAPYNEQFF.

This chain uses TRBV7-9 with TRBJ2-3; the D is unclear. Germline V lookup: CDR1 SEHNR, CDR2 FQNEAQ (reference sequence). The CDR3 contains 13 residues. The V end was cut by 5 bases, the J end by 6 bases, with 12 bases between. This CDR3 is CASSRTTQDTQYF. DNA of the CDR3: TGTGCCAGCAGCCGGACGACCCAGGATACGCAGTATTTT.

The gene calls are TRBV2 and TRBJ1-1, with D hard to call. The CDR3 spans 15 residues. CDR1 is SNHLY and CDR2 is FYNNEI in the germline V gene. V was clipped by 2 bases and J by 11 bases, with 21 bases between them. As DNA, the CDR3 is TGTGCCAGCAGTGAATCCGGCAGCGAGTCAATTAAGGCTTTCTTT. Its translation is CASSESGSESIKAFF.